Sequencing of this T cell receptor (beta chain) was carried out in a study of T cell repertoires in cytomegalovirus infection. Overall study: Newly reported HLA-C-restricted and thoroughly characterized HLA-B-restricted CMV epitopes were employed.

In regard to this clonotype: No antigen is known for it.

Study-wide results and limits: Dominating the ex vivo response were TCR beta clonotypes that were CMV-specific and HLA-C-restricted. Cumulative public TCR beta family frequency identified CMV carriers with the relevant HLA.

TCRdb re-called the reads through MiXCR, storing one row per CDR3 protein. The sample lists approximately 590,000 distinct CDR3 sequences; over 35% were seen once. The source is a human donor in good health (CMV status not recorded). Some clones in this sample may be carry-over from other donors' samples. This material consisted of cultured PBMCs, taken from culture after CMV antigen stimulation.

The CDR3 loop is CASSLLTTQETQYF. CDR3 DNA: TGCGCCAGCAGCTTACTGACCACACAAGAGACCCAGTACTTC. The V gene is TRBV5-1, the J gene TRBJ2-5; D remains ambiguous. V lost 2 bases and J lost 2, with 10 bases in between. The CDR3 covers 14 residues. Germline CDR1 is SGHRS and CDR2 is YFSETQ.